The 10 T cell receptor beta chains below come from one sample, sequenced in a study of T cell changes during pregnancy in multiple sclerosis. Profiled with immunoSEQ multiplex PCR; TCRdb holds only in-frame clones, not every one. The repertoire includes about 110,000 clones, roughly 89% of them detected once, and roughly 1.6% sits in the top ten. The sample was peripheral blood, taken before pregnancy. The origin of the receptors is a female donor with multiple sclerosis, enrolled in a pregnancy study.

The rearrangement joins TRBV4-3 to TRBJ2-3; D may be TRBD2 (7 bases). The V gene's germline CDR1 is LGHNA and CDR2 YSLEER. Trimming shortened V by 0 bases and J by 10 bases, and 14 bases separated the two germline ends. The length of the CDR3 is 14 residues. The CDR3 here is CASSQDRRGGAQYF. CDR3 bases: TGCGCCAGCAGCCAAGATCGGAGGGGGGGGGCGCAGTATTTT.

With respect to this clone: This same CDR3 is encoded by further DNA sequences in the sample. This sequence joins TRBV9 and TRBJ1-6; tentative D call: TRBD1 (6 bases). V lost 1 base and J 4 bases, leaving 9 bases between the germline ends. CDR1 is SGDLS, CDR2 YYNGEE, per germline. This CDR3 has 15 residues. CDR3 DNA sequence: TGTGCCAGCAGCGTAACCGGACAGTATAATTCACCCCTCCACTTT. Translated: CASSVTGQYNSPLHF.

The chain has TRBV19 and TRBJ2-5; tentatively, D is TRBD2 (6 bases). CDR1 and CDR2 (germline): LNHDA, SQIVND (reference sequence). CDR3 size: 11 residues. The V and J ends lost 3 bases and 11 bases respectively, with 10 bases between them. CDR3 in amino acids: CASSIGTLQYF. The CDR3 bases are TGTGCCAGTAGTATCGGGACTCTGCAGTACTTC.

The genes are TRBV7-2 and TRBJ2-3; possible D gene TRBD2, 6 bases. Trimming took 8 bases from V and 4 from J, leaving 13 bases between them. The CDR3 is 13 amino acids. Germline CDR1 and CDR2: SGHTA and FQGNSA. CDR3: CASAGEVADTQYF. In DNA form, the CDR3 reads TGTGCCAGCGCCGGGGAGGTAGCAGATACGCAGTATTTT. The full variable domain, in which reference TRBV7-2 and TRBJ2-3 provide the parts outside the CDR3, is GAGVSQSPSNKVTEKGKDVELRCDPISGHTALYWYRQSLGQGLEFLIYFQGNSAPDKSGLPSDRFSAERTGGSVSTLTIQRTQQEDSAVYLCASAGEVADTQYFGPGTRLTVL.

This rearrangement joins TRBV6-5 to TRBJ2-6; a weak D match, TRBD2 (5 bases). CDR3 length: 16 residues. CDR1 is MNHEY and CDR2 is SVGAGI in the germline V gene. V gave up 0 bases and J gave up 1 base, with 7 bases separating them. The CDR3 protein is CASSYSEVSGANVLTF. The CDR3 region has the DNA TGTGCCAGCAGTTACTCGGAGGTTTCTGGGGCCAACGTCCTGACTTTC.

The chain couples TRBV27 to TRBJ2-7, with TRBD2 identical over 9 bases. This CDR3 is 14 amino acids long. Trimming at V came to 7 bases and at J to 2 bases, leaving 6 bases not matched to a gene. Germline V gene lookup returns CDR1 MNHEY and CDR2 SMNVEV (reference sequence). The CDR3 loop reads CASKAGGSTYEQYF. The CDR3 region has the DNA TGTGCCAGCAAAGCGGGGGGATCTACCTACGAGCAGTACTTC.

This clone has only one observation. The V and J genes are TRBV7-9 and TRBJ2-7; TRBD1 aligns across 10 bases. The CDR3 runs 16 residues. Losses at the gene ends were 1 base for V and 2 bases for J; bases not matched to a gene: 5. Germline V gene sequence: CDR1 SEHNR, CDR2 FQNEAQ (reference sequence). The CDR3 DNA reads as TGTGCCAGCAGCTTAGTGTCGGGACAGGGGACCTACGAGCAGTACTTC. Encoded protein: CASSLVSGQGTYEQYF.

The rearrangement joins TRBV6-5 to TRBJ1-2; 9 bases are a match to TRBD1. This CDR3 comprises 15 residues. Germline trimming cut 7 bases from V and 5 bases from J; bases unmatched to any gene: 11. CDR1 and CDR2 from the germline V gene are MNHEY and SVGAGI. CDR3 region: CASTITGGDWYGYTF. The CDR3 DNA follows: TGTGCCAGCACTATAACAGGGGGCGATTGGTATGGCTACACCTTC.

The chain is built from TRBV28 and TRBJ2-7; 9 bases agree with TRBD1. From germline, CDR1 is MDHEN and CDR2 SYDVKM. The CDR3 runs 12 residues. V lost 11 bases to trimming and J lost 4 bases; unmatched junction nucleotides: 6. CDR3 protein: CASGTGSYEQYF. As DNA, the CDR3 is TGTGCCTCCGGGACAGGGTCATACGAGCAGTACTTC.

The CDR3 DNA is TGTGCCAGCAGTTACAGGACAGGGGTTGGCACCGGGGAGCTGTTTTTT. Translation: CASSYRTGVGTGELFF. The chain has TRBV6-5 and TRBJ2-2; TRBD1 matches at 9 bases. CDR1 and CDR2 from the germline V gene are MNHEY and SVGAGI. V dropped 2 bases and J dropped 4; count of bases not matched to a gene: 5. CDR3 length: 16 residues.